This is a list of T cell receptor beta chains from one sample in a study of T cell repertoires in cytomegalovirus infection. TCRdb redid the calling of the reads with MiXCR, one entry per CDR3 protein. The sample lists 560,000 or so distinct CDR3 sequences, approximately 15% occurring once. The specimen was CD8+ T cells from PBMCs. All receptors derive from a human donor in good health (CMV status not recorded). Some clones in this sample may be carry-over from other donors' samples. Both conserved end residues are part of each CDR3. A D gene is named only where the DNA matches it firmly. The size entry is marked missing in some rows and otherwise reads once, few, many or a size class.

d_call: NA; j_call: TRBJ2-7; clone_size: few; v_call: TRBV4-1; cdr3_nt: TGCGCCAGCAGCCAAGAGGAGGGGGGCCCCTTATACGAGCAGTACTTC; cdr3_aa: CASSQEEGGPLYEQYF
d_call: TRBD1; j_call: TRBJ2-7; clone_size: few; v_call: TRBV5-6; cdr3_nt: TGTGCCAGCAGCGACGGGACAGGGGGTCCCGAGCAGTACTTC; cdr3_aa: CASSDGTGGPEQYF
d_call: TRBD2; j_call: TRBJ2-3; clone_size: NA; v_call: TRBV20-1; cdr3_nt: TGCAGTGCCTCATCCGGGACTAGCGGGTACAGCACAGATACGCAGTATTTT; cdr3_aa: CSASSGTSGYSTDTQYF
d_call: NA; j_call: TRBJ1-5; clone_size: NA; v_call: TRBV20-1; cdr3_nt: TGCAGTGCGTCGGGGCCAGGGGATAATCAGCCCCAGCATTTT; cdr3_aa: CSASGPGDNQPQHF
d_call: NA; j_call: TRBJ2-7; clone_size: NA; v_call: TRBV6-5; cdr3_nt: TGTGCCAGCAGTTTTGGCTACGAGACGTACTTC; cdr3_aa: CASSFGYETYF
d_call: TRBD1; j_call: TRBJ2-1; clone_size: many; v_call: TRBV6-1; cdr3_nt: TGTGCCAGCAGTGAAGCTTCCTACAGGGGGTCTACCTACAATGAGCAGTTCTTC; cdr3_aa: CASSEASYRGSTYNEQFF
d_call: NA; j_call: TRBJ2-3; clone_size: many; v_call: TRBV7-3; cdr3_nt: TGTGCCAGCAGCGTTACGGCGGCGGGGCACACAGATACGCAGTATTTT; cdr3_aa: CASSVTAAGHTDTQYF
d_call: TRBD1; j_call: TRBJ2-7; clone_size: NA; v_call: TRBV7-3; cdr3_nt: TGTGCCAGCAGCTCTTCGGGACAGGGGAATTACGTGCCGTACTTC; cdr3_aa: CASSSSGQGNYVPYF
d_call: NA; j_call: TRBJ2-2; clone_size: NA; v_call: TRBV29-1; cdr3_nt: TGCAGCGTTGAGTCGTGGGCCGAGAACACCGGGGAGCTGTTTTTT; cdr3_aa: CSVESWAENTGELFF
d_call: NA; j_call: TRBJ1-2; clone_size: NA; v_call: TRBV20-1; cdr3_nt: TGCAGTGCTCCCCCGGGACGAGACTATGGCTACACCTTC; cdr3_aa: CSAPPGRDYGYTF
d_call: TRBD1; j_call: TRBJ2-5; clone_size: NA; v_call: TRBV10-3; cdr3_nt: TGTGCCATCAGACCAGGGGGCGGCGAGACCCAGTACTTC; cdr3_aa: CAIRPGGGETQYF
d_call: NA; j_call: TRBJ2-1; clone_size: many; v_call: TRBV7-9; cdr3_nt: TGTGCCAGCAGTTCCGGGACGCCGACAGGCCATGAGCAGTTCTTC; cdr3_aa: CASSSGTPTGHEQFF
d_call: TRBD2; j_call: TRBJ2-7; clone_size: many; v_call: TRBV4-1; cdr3_nt: TGCGCCAGCAGCCAGATGAGTAAGGGACTAGCGATCTCCTACGAGCAGTACTTC; cdr3_aa: CASSQMSKGLAISYEQYF
d_call: NA; j_call: TRBJ2-1; clone_size: NA; v_call: TRBV25-1; cdr3_nt: TGTGCCAGCAGTGAATCGCAGAACAATGAGCAGTTCTTC; cdr3_aa: CASSESQNNEQFF
d_call: NA; j_call: TRBJ2-3; clone_size: many; v_call: TRBV2; cdr3_nt: TGTGCCAGCAGTGAAGAAACTCAGGGAGCTAGCACAGATACGCAGTATTTT; cdr3_aa: CASSEETQGASTDTQYF
d_call: NA; j_call: TRBJ2-1; clone_size: NA; v_call: TRBV7-6; cdr3_nt: TGTGCCAGCAGGCAAAGGTTAGCTGGGGGCTACAAGGAGCAGTTCTTC; cdr3_aa: CASRQRLAGGYKEQFF
d_call: NA; j_call: TRBJ2-1; clone_size: few; v_call: TRBV27; cdr3_nt: TGTGCCAGCAGCTATTCCAGCGGGCATTCCTACAATGAGCAGTTCTTC; cdr3_aa: CASSYSSGHSYNEQFF
d_call: NA; j_call: TRBJ2-7; clone_size: many; v_call: TRBV7-2; cdr3_nt: TGTGCCAGCAGGCAAGGATGGGGCTACGAGCAGTACTTC; cdr3_aa: CASRQGWGYEQYF
d_call: NA; j_call: TRBJ1-4; clone_size: many; v_call: TRBV6-1; cdr3_nt: TGTGCCAGCAGTCCCCCGGGGGCTAATGAAAAACTGTTTTTT; cdr3_aa: CASSPPGANEKLFF
d_call: NA; j_call: TRBJ1-2; clone_size: few; v_call: TRBV29-1; cdr3_nt: TGCAGCGTTGAAGCGAGGGTCGGCTACACCTTC; cdr3_aa: CSVEARVGYTF
d_call: NA; j_call: TRBJ2-3; clone_size: NA; v_call: TRBV27; cdr3_nt: TGTGCCAGCAGTTTGGCCAGGGGACTCCTAGCGACAGATACGCAGTATTTT; cdr3_aa: CASSLARGLLATDTQYF
d_call: NA; j_call: TRBJ2-3; clone_size: few; v_call: TRBV11-2; cdr3_nt: TGTGCCAGCAGCGTCCGGACCACGGATACGCAGTATTTT; cdr3_aa: CASSVRTTDTQYF
d_call: TRBD2; j_call: TRBJ2-7; clone_size: few; v_call: TRBV4-1; cdr3_nt: TGCGCCAGCAGCCATCAGCTAGCGGCCGAGCAGTACTTC; cdr3_aa: CASSHQLAAEQYF
d_call: NA; j_call: TRBJ2-2; clone_size: many; v_call: TRBV6-5; cdr3_nt: TGTGCCAGCAGTTACGGGGCCCGGTACCAGGGGCCCATCACGACCGGGGAGCTGTTTTTT; cdr3_aa: CASSYGARYQGPITTGELFF
d_call: TRBD2; j_call: TRBJ2-1; clone_size: many; v_call: TRBV27; cdr3_nt: TGTGCCAGCAGTTTACCGGGGGGTGAGCAGTTCTTC; cdr3_aa: CASSLPGGEQFF
d_call: TRBD1; j_call: TRBJ2-7; clone_size: few; v_call: TRBV28; cdr3_nt: TGTGCCAGCAGTGCTACCACAGGGGTGAGCTCCTACGAGCAGTACTTC; cdr3_aa: CASSATTGVSSYEQYF
d_call: TRBD1; j_call: TRBJ2-7; clone_size: many; v_call: TRBV7-9; cdr3_nt: TGTGCCAGCAGCCCCCCATCTGGACAGGAGTACGAGCAGTACTTC; cdr3_aa: CASSPPSGQEYEQYF
d_call: TRBD1; j_call: TRBJ2-3; clone_size: many; v_call: TRBV13; cdr3_nt: TGTGCCAGCAGCCTTGCTTCCGGGACAGTCATAGGCACAGATACGCAGTATTTT; cdr3_aa: CASSLASGTVIGTDTQYF
d_call: TRBD1; j_call: TRBJ2-5; clone_size: few; v_call: TRBV11-2; cdr3_nt: TGTGCCAGCAGCATATGGGACAGGGGTGAGACCCAGTACTTC; cdr3_aa: CASSIWDRGETQYF
d_call: TRBD2; j_call: TRBJ2-1; clone_size: many; v_call: TRBV12-3/TRBV12-4; cdr3_nt: TGTGCCAGCAGTTTGGAACTAGCGGACAATGAGCAGTTCTTC; cdr3_aa: CASSLELADNEQFF
d_call: TRBD2; j_call: TRBJ2-1; clone_size: NA; v_call: TRBV5-8; cdr3_nt: TGTGCCAGCAGCTTGGGACTAGCGGGAGGAGGAACGTACAATGAGCAGTTCTTC; cdr3_aa: CASSLGLAGGGTYNEQFF